These 20 T cell receptor beta chains originate from one sample sequenced in a study of blood T cells in healthy people across ages. A second PCR of roughly 7 to 11 cycles used a sample-barcoded 5' primer and a J-beta primer mix. TCRdb reprocessed the 5' RACE reads via MiXCR and lists one record per CDR3 protein. This sample has about 780,000 distinct CDR3 sequences, with approximately 24% found just once. These data also formed part of another study, on T cells of mothers and their children.

Sample: blood. These receptors all stem from a boy between 10 and 17 years old in good health.

This sequence joins TRBV2 and TRBJ1-1, with D perhaps TRBD1 (6 bases). Germline CDR1 reads SNHLY; CDR2 reads FYNNEI. CDR3 size: 13 residues. Trimming removed 6 bases at V and 4 bases at J, with 12 bases between. For the CDR3, the DNA is TGTGCCAGCAGCCTGGACAGTGTCACTGAAGCTTTCTTT. Its translation: CASSLDSVTEAFF.

This clonotype turned up a few times. V and J are TRBV7-6 and TRBJ2-7, with D perhaps matching TRBD1 or TRBD2 (5 bases each). CDR3 length: 14 amino acids. Germline CDR1 and CDR2: SGHVS and FNYEAQ. V was clipped by 4 bases and J by 6 bases, with 16 bases between them. The CDR3 DNA follows: TGTGCCAGCAGCTCCCGGGGCGACGAGGTCGAGCAGTACTTC. Translating gives CASSSRGDEVEQYF.

The chain couples TRBV6-1 to TRBJ2-7, with D tentatively TRBD1 (6 bases). The J call is doubtful: the DNA matches TRBJ2-5 better. This CDR3 is 15 amino acids long. Germline-derived CDR1 and CDR2 are MNHNS and SASEGT. CDR3: CASISGSLRGETQYF. CDR3 in DNA: TGTGCCAGCATCAGCGGCTCACTCAGGGGAGAGACCCAGTACTTC.

The chain links TRBV29-1 to TRBJ2-5, with a weak D call TRBD2 (5 bases). The CDR3 length is 13 residues. V dropped 3 bases and J dropped 5 bases, with 13 bases sitting between them. CDR1 SQVTM and CDR2 ANQGSEA come from the germline V gene. This CDR3 reads CSVEGRPGETQYF. The CDR3 DNA sequence: TGCAGCGTTGAGGGCAGGCCGGGGGAGACCCAGTACTTC.

The rearrangement uses TRBV7-9 and TRBJ2-4; D remains unclear. This CDR3 is built from 18 residues. V was cut by 1 base and J by 0 bases, with 16 bases left in between. The V gene's germline CDR1 is SEHNR and CDR2 FQNEAQ (reference sequence). DNA for the CDR3: TGTGCCAGCAGCTTAGTTCCCCCTTCCTCCCTAGCCAAAAACATTCAGTACTTC. This encodes CASSLVPPSSLAKNIQYF.

J is TRBJ2-3 and V is TRBV15; D not resolved. The CDR3 contains 13 residues. Between the trimmed V and J ends, which lost 8 bases and 0 bases, there was a span of 9 bases. The germline V gene has CDR1 LNHNV and CDR2 YYDKDF (reference sequence). The CDR3 nucleotides read TGTGCCACCGCCCGGGCTAGCACAGATACGCAGTATTTT. It specifies CATARASTDTQYF.

The table lists this clonotype with a few counts. This rearrangement joins TRBV6-1 to TRBJ2-1, with 7 bases that match TRBD1. This CDR3 spans 14 amino acids. The germline gives CDR1 MNHNS, CDR2 SASEGT. Trimming removed 7 bases from V and 9 bases from J; junction bases left unmatched: 12. The CDR3 nucleotides are TGTGCCAGCACCACTGACAGGGCGTCGGGTGAGCAGTTCTTC. Its translation is CASTTDRASGEQFF.

This clonotype has a handful of counts. CDR3 protein: CASSERAQETQYF. In nucleotides, the CDR3 is TGTGCCAGCAGTGAAAGGGCACAAGAGACCCAGTACTTC. The rearrangement joins TRBV6-1 to TRBJ2-5; unclear D gene. The CDR3 is 13 residues long. The germline gives CDR1 MNHNS, CDR2 SASEGT. The germline V and J ends were trimmed by 2 bases and 2 bases, with 6 bases remaining between them.

This clonotype has more than one count but fewer than ten. The chain carries TRBV7-2 and TRBJ2-1; D is possibly TRBD1 (6 bases). Trimming cost V 7 bases and J 3 bases, with 28 bases left between them. This CDR3 spans 19 amino acids. The germline V gene has CDR1 SGHTA and CDR2 FQGNSA. In DNA form, the CDR3 reads TGTGCCAGCACCTTGAAGGGCCGCATTGGACAGAGATTCTACAATGAGCAGTTCTTC. It yields the protein CASTLKGRIGQRFYNEQFF.

A few counts support this clonotype. This chain connects TRBV6-6 to TRBJ2-5; D possibly matches TRBD1 or TRBD2 (5 bases each). V dropped 0 bases and J dropped 5 bases, with 7 bases sitting between them. CDR3 length: 13 amino acids. CDR1 MNHNY and CDR2 SVGAGI come from the germline V gene (reference sequence). CDR3: CASSYSREETQYF. The CDR3 DNA reads TGTGCCAGCAGTTACTCCAGGGAGGAGACCCAGTACTTC.

The table lists this clonotype with a few counts. The genes are TRBV4-1 and TRBJ2-3; TRBD2 agrees at 12 bases. V lost 1 base, J lost 5 bases, and 4 bases stayed unmatched. CDR1 MGHRA and CDR2 YSYEKL come from the germline V gene. This CDR3 comprises 16 residues. The CDR3 here is CASSQATSGGIDTQYF. CDR3 nucleotides: TGCGCCAGCAGCCAAGCGACTAGCGGGGGAATAGATACGCAGTATTTT.

This clonotype was counted many times. The rearrangement joins TRBV29-1 to TRBJ2-4; D not resolved. There are 11 residues in the CDR3. Germline CDR1 and CDR2: SQVTM and ANQGSEA. V lost 8 bases and J 6 bases, leaving 11 bases between the germline ends. The CDR3 DNA is TGCAGCTGTGAATTCGCAAACATTCAGTACTTC. Its protein is CSCEFANIQYF.

This clonotype occurred a few times. The J gene is TRBJ2-1, the V gene TRBV20-1; the match to TRBD2 covers 9 bases. The V gene end was trimmed by 1 base and the J gene end by 4 bases; junction bases not matched to a gene: 2. Germline CDR1 is DFQATT and CDR2 is SNEGSKA (reference sequence). The CDR3 is made up of 14 amino acids. This CDR3 is CSARGGGVYNEQFF. Here the CDR3 DNA reads TGCAGTGCTAGAGGCGGGGGGGTTTACAATGAGCAGTTCTTC.

The gene calls are TRBV12-5 and TRBJ2-5; D not certain. Gene TRBJ2-1 matches the end of the DNA better, so the J call may be wrong. This CDR3 contains 16 residues. CDR1 and CDR2 from the germline V gene are LGHNT and FRNRAP. The CDR3 DNA reads as TGTGCTAGTGGTTTGACAGCGCTCGATGGAAGCAATGAGCAGTTCTTC. Translating it yields CASGLTALDGSNEQFF.

This chain uses TRBV24-1 with TRBJ2-7; 8 bases agree with TRBD1. This CDR3 comprises 15 residues. From germline, CDR1 is KGHDR and CDR2 SFDVKD. The V gene end was trimmed by 3 bases and the J gene end by 3 bases; junction bases not matched to a gene: 6. CDR3 amino acids: CATSDPRQGIYEQYF. CDR3 nucleotide sequence: TGTGCCACCAGTGATCCCCGACAGGGGATCTACGAGCAGTACTTC.

This clonotype was recorded a few times. This chain connects TRBV7-2 to TRBJ1-4; D ambiguous. The V end was cut by 1 base, the J end by 3 bases, with 6 bases between. CDR3 size: 14 residues. Germline V gene sequence: CDR1 SGHTA, CDR2 FQGNSA. CDR3: CASSLEISNEKLFF. CDR3 DNA: TGTGCCAGCAGCTTAGAGATCTCTAATGAAAAACTGTTTTTT.

This clonotype turned up a few times. The chain joins TRBV24-1 to TRBJ2-1; TRBD1 aligns across 7 bases. The germline CDR1 and CDR2 sequences are KGHDR and SFDVKD. V was pared by 3 bases and J by 9 bases, with 7 bases of the junction left unmatched. This CDR3 contains 14 residues. The CDR3 protein is CATSDPAYRGEQFF. CDR3 in DNA: TGTGCCACCAGTGATCCAGCCTACAGGGGTGAGCAGTTCTTC.

The J gene is TRBJ1-2, the V gene TRBV29-1; D not certain. CDR1 SQVTM and CDR2 ANQGSEA come from the germline V gene. The length of the CDR3 is 12 residues. Trimming removed 0 bases at V and 12 bases at J, with 14 bases between. The CDR3 is CSVEDLANRNTF. CDR3 sequence (DNA): TGCAGCGTTGAAGATCTGGCAAATCGGAACACCTTC.

The chain is built from TRBV5-1 and TRBJ1-2; 9 nucleotides match TRBD1. Germline V gives CDR1 SGHRS, CDR2 YFSETQ. Trimming took 1 base from V and 1 from J; bases not matched to a gene: 5. The CDR3 is made up of 16 amino acids. Here the CDR3 reads CASSLLPGQGNYGYTF. As DNA, the CDR3 is TGCGCCAGCAGCTTGCTTCCGGGACAGGGTAACTATGGCTACACCTTC.

This sequence joins TRBV15 and TRBJ2-7; 9 nucleotides match TRBD2. CDR3 length equals 15 residues. CDR1 and CDR2 (germline): LNHNV, YYDKDF (reference sequence). V dropped 1 base and J dropped 5; count of bases not matched to a gene: 6. The CDR3 DNA sequence: TGTGCCACCAGCAGAGGGCCGGCGGGGGGGAACGAGCAGTACTTC. Protein product: CATSRGPAGGNEQYF.